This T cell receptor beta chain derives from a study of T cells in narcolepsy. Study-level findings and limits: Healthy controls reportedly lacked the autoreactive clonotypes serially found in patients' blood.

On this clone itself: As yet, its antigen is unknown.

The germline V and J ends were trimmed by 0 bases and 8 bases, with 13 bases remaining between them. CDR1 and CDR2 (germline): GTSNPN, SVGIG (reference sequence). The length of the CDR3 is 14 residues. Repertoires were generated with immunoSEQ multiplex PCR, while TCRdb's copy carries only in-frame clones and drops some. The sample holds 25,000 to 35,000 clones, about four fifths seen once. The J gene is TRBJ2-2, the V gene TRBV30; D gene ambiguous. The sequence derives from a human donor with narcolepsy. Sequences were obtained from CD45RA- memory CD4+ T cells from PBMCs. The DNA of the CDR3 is TGTGCCTGGAGTGTACCTGGCTATTCGGGGGAGCTGTTTTTT. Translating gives CAWSVPGYSGELFF.